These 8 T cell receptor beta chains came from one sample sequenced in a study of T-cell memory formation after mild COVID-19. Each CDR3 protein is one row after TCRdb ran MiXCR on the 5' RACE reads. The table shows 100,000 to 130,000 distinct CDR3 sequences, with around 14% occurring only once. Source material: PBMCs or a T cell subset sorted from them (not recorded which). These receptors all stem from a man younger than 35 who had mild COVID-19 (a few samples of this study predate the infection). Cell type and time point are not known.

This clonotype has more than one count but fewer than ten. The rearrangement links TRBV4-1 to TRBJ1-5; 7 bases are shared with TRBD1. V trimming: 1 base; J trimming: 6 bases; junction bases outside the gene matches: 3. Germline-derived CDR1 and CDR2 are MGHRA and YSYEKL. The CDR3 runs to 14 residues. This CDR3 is CASSQGRGSQPQHF. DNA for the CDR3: TGCGCCAGCAGCCAAGGCAGGGGGAGTCAGCCCCAGCATTTT.

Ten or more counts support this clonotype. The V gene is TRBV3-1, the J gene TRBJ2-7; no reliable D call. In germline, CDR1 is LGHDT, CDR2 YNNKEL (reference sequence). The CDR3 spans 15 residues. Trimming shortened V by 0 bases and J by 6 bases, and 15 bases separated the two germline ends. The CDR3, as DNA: TGTGCCAGCAGCCAAGATAGGGTAAGGGAATGCGAGCAGTACTTC. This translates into CASSQDRVRECEQYF.

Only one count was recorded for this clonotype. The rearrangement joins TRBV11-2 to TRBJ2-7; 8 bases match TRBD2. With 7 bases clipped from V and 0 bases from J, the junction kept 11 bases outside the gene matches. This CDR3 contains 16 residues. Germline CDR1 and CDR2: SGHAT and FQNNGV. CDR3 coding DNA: TGTGCCAGCATCGATCGGGGGGGACGCCGCTCCTACGAGCAGTACTTC. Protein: CASIDRGGRRSYEQYF.

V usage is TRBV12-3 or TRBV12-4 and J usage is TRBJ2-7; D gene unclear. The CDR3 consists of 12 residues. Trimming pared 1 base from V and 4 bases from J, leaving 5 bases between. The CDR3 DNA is TGTGCCAGCAGTTTAGGTCGATACGAGCAGTACGTC. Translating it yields CASSLGRYEQYV.

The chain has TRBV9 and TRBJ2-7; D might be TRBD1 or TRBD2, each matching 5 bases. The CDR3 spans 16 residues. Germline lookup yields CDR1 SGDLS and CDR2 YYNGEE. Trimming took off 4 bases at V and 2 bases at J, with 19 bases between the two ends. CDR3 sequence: CASSSSPRDVAYEQYF. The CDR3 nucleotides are TGTGCCAGCAGCTCTTCCCCCCGGGACGTTGCCTACGAGCAGTACTTC.

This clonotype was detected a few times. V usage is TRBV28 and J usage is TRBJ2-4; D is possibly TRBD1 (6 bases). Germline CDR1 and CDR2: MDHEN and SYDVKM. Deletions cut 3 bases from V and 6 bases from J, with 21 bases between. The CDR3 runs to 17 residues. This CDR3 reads CASSFLTGGYIPNIQYF. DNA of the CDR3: TGTGCCAGCAGTTTCTTGACAGGCGGATACATCCCAAACATTCAGTACTTC. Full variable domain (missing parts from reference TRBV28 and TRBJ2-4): DVKVTQSSRYLVKRTGEKVFLECVQDMDHENMFWYRQDPGLGLRLIYFSYDVKMKEKGDIPEGYSVSREKKERFSLILESASTNQTSMYLCASSFLTGGYIPNIQYFGAGTRLSVL.

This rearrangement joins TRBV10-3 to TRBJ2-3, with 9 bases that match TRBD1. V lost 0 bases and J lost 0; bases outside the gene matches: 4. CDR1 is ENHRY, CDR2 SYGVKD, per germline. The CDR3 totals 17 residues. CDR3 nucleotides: TGTGCCATCAGTGAGTCCACAGGGGGCTCTAGCACAGATACGCAGTATTTT. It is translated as CAISESTGGSSTDTQYF.

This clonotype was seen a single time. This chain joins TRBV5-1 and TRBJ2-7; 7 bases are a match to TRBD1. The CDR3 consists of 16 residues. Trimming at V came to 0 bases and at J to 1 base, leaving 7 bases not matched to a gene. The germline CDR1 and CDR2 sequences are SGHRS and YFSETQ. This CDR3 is CASSLALTGVSYEQYF. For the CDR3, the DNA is TGCGCCAGCAGCTTGGCCCTCACAGGGGTTTCCTACGAGCAGTACTTC. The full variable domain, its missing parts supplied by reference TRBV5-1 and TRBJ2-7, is KAGVTQTPRYLIKTRGQQVTLSCSPISGHRSVSWYQQTPGQGLQFLFEYFSETQRNKGNFPGRFSGRQFSNSRSEMNVSTLELGDSALYLCASSLALTGVSYEQYFGPGTRLTVT.